This TCR beta chain derives from a study of CD8 T cells in Susac syndrome. Trimming took 5 bases from V and 6 from J; bases not matched to a gene: 11. Germline lookup yields CDR1 SGHTA and CDR2 FQGNSA. The CDR3 extends over 16 amino acids. RNA, at about 0.45 to 1 ug, was reverse transcribed with random hexamers. TCRdb fed the immunoSEQ multiplex PCR reads into MiXCR, producing one record per CDR3 protein. In the table there are about 300,000 distinct CDR3 sequences, around 90% of which are singletons. This clonotype was obtained from a human donor with multiple sclerosis. The sequenced sample was CD4+ T cells from PBMCs. The chain recombines TRBV7-2 with TRBJ2-2; 8 bases line up with TRBD2. This chain's CDR3 is CASSLISGMMAGELFF. The CDR3 nucleotides read TGTGCCAGCAGCCTAATTAGCGGGATGATGGCCGGGGAGCTGTTTTTT.